These T cell receptor beta chains were read from a single sample in a study of Ad26.COV2.S vaccination and SARS-CoV-2 variants. Profiled with immunoSEQ multiplex PCR; TCRdb holds only in-frame clones, not every one. This sample yields about 480,000 clones, of which around 90% are seen a single time; over 10% belongs to the top ten. Specimen: peripheral blood, collected in a trial of Ad26.COV2.S vaccine versus placebo. These receptors were taken from a person between 18 and 60 years old who received the Ad26.COV2.S COVID-19 vaccine or a placebo. Both conserved end residues are part of each CDR3. D genes are given only for firm matches. Clone size is stated in some rows and not others, as once, few, many or a class when expanded.

clone size | J gene | V gene | D gene | CDR3 DNA | CDR3 protein
. | TRBJ2-5 | TRBV6-5 | TRBD1 | TGTGCCAGCAGCGGGACAGGGGGGAAGACCCAGTACTTC | CASSGTGGKTQYF
. | TRBJ2-1 | TRBV27 | TRBD2 | TGTGCCAGCAGGCTAGCGGGAGGAAATGAGCAGTTCTTC | CASRLAGGNEQFF
few | TRBJ1-3 | TRBV6-5 | TRBD1 | TGTGCCACCGCGACGAGGGGGCGGGGAAACACCATATATTTT | CATATRGRGNTIYF
. | TRBJ2-7 | TRBV21-1 | . | TGTGCCAGCAGCACGGGACTAGCCTACGAGCAGTACTTC | CASSTGLAYEQYF
. | TRBJ2-7 | TRBV10-3 | . | TGTGCCATCAGAGGGTTGGGGGACGAGCAGTACTTC | CAIRGLGDEQYF
. | TRBJ1-4 | TRBV19 | . | TGTGCCAGTAGGAACCAGGGGACTAATGAAAAACTGTTTTTT | CASRNQGTNEKLFF
. | TRBJ1-1 | TRBV4-1 | TRBD1 | TGCGCCAGCAGCCAAACACAGGGGGCTCCTGGGGCTTTCTTT | CASSQTQGAPGAFF
. | TRBJ2-7 | TRBV28 | TRBD1 | TGTGCCAGCAGATCGGACAGGGTGGGTGAGCAGTACTTC | CASRSDRVGEQYF
. | TRBJ1-2 | TRBV27 | . | TGTGCCAGCAGTTCCCTGGCAGGGGTCGTAGGAGGCTACACCTTC | CASSSLAGVVGGYTF
. | TRBJ2-2 | TRBV7-2 | . | TGTGCCAGCAGCTTAGATCGGCAGGGAACCGGGGAGCTGTTTTTT | CASSLDRQGTGELFF
once | TRBJ2-7 | TRBV6-6 | . | TGTGCCAGCAGCCCCCTGAGTCTAAATTACGAGCAGTACTTC | CASSPLSLNYEQYF
. | TRBJ2-2 | TRBV27 | . | TGTGCCAGTTCAGGGTTGAGCACCGGGGAGCTGTTTTTT | CASSGLSTGELFF
. | TRBJ1-1 | TRBV18 | TRBD1 | TGTGCCAGCTCACCCCGACGTTCAGGGACAGGTGAAGCTTTCTTT | CASSPRRSGTGEAFF
. | TRBJ2-2 | TRBV28 | . | TGTGCCAGCATCCCCAGCAGCGTATCCGGGGAGCTGTTTTTT | CASIPSSVSGELFF
. | TRBJ2-7 | TRBV6-2/TRBV6-3 | TRBD2 | TGTGCCAGCAGTTCTAGCGGGGATTCCTACGAGCAGTACTTC | CASSSSGDSYEQYF
. | TRBJ1-5 | TRBV10-3 | TRBD1 | TGTGCCATCAGCCGGACAGGGGGCTCTGGTCAGCCCCAGCATTTT | CAISRTGGSGQPQHF
. | TRBJ2-1 | TRBV5-3 | . | TGTGCCAGAAGCTTGGACCTGAGGCCTTGCAATGAGCAGTTCTTC | CARSLDLRPCNEQFF
. | TRBJ2-3 | TRBV6-5 | . | TGTGCCAGCACCCCTATCACGGATACGCAGTATTTT | CASTPITDTQYF
. | TRBJ1-5 | TRBV28 | . | TGTGCCAGCAGGATGGGGACCTTACCGGGTCAGCCCCAGCATTTT | CASRMGTLPGQPQHF
once | TRBJ1-4 | TRBV5-3 | . | TGTGCCAGAAGCTTGGTGGGGGGATTGGAAAAACTGTTTTTT | CARSLVGGLEKLFF
. | TRBJ1-3 | TRBV3-1/TRBV3-2 | . | TGTGCCAGCAGCCAAGGGATTGAGGGCACCATATATTTT | CASSQGIEGTIYF
. | TRBJ1-2 | TRBV5-1 | TRBD1 | TGCGCCAGCAGCTTGGCAGACAGGGGCCAGGGTGGCTACACCTTC | CASSLADRGQGGYTF
. | TRBJ1-1 | TRBV9 | . | TGTGCCAGCAGCGTAGTGGAGCGTCGGGGGAGTGAAGCTTTCTTT | CASSVVERRGSEAFF
. | TRBJ2-4 | TRBV6-2/TRBV6-3 | TRBD2 | TGTGCCAGCAGTTACTTGGGGGGGAGTCAGTACTTC | CASSYLGGSQYF
. | TRBJ2-2 | TRBV4-2 | TRBD2 | TGTGCCAGCAGCCAAGATGGGGGACTAGCGGCGAACACCGGGGAGCTGTTTTTT | CASSQDGGLAANTGELFF
. | TRBJ2-2 | TRBV24-1 | . | TGTGCCACCAGTAGGGAAACTAACACCGGGGAGCTGTTTTTT | CATSRETNTGELFF
. | TRBJ2-5 | TRBV7-2 | TRBD2 | TGTGCCAGCAGCTTAATCGGTGGCCCAGCGGGAGCCGGGACCCAGTACTTC | CASSLIGGPAGAGTQYF
. | TRBJ2-1 | TRBV7-2 | . | TGTGCCAGCAGGGAAAAGGGACTGAGCAATGAGCAGTTCTTC | CASREKGLSNEQFF
. | TRBJ2-1 | TRBV5-1 | . | TGCGCCAGCAGCTTTGGGGGCAGAATAGGGTTCTACAATGAGCAGTTCTTC | CASSFGGRIGFYNEQFF
. | TRBJ2-1 | TRBV6-5 | . | TGTGCCAGCAGTTCTCCATCAGGGGCGGTGTATGAGCAGTTCTTC | CASSSPSGAVYEQFF
. | TRBJ1-2 | TRBV30 | . | TGTGCCTGGAGCGGGTTTACGGGGGACTATGGCTACACCTTC | CAWSGFTGDYGYTF
once | TRBJ1-2 | TRBV15 | . | TGTGCCACCAGCGTGGGGGCTCCAAATGGCTACACCTTC | CATSVGAPNGYTF
. | TRBJ1-4 | TRBV4-2 | . | TGTGCCAGCAGCCGTCTTCGAGGGGCTAACGAAAAACTGTTTTTT | CASSRLRGANEKLFF
. | TRBJ2-1 | TRBV7-3 | TRBD2 | TGTGCCAGCAGCTTAAAACCGGGACTAGGGGGGTTCTTC | CASSLKPGLGGFF
. | TRBJ2-7 | TRBV7-9 | TRBD2 | TGTGCCAGCAGCTTAGGCGGGGGGGATACGGACGAGCAGTACTTC | CASSLGGGDTDEQYF
. | TRBJ2-1 | TRBV6-5 | . | TGTGCCAGCAGTTACCACTCGGGGTCGTACAATGAGCAGTTCTTC | CASSYHSGSYNEQFF
few | TRBJ1-5 | TRBV18 | . | TGTGCCAGCTCACCGGGAGACAATCAGCCCCAGCATTTT | CASSPGDNQPQHF
. | TRBJ2-3 | TRBV2 | TRBD1 | TGTGCCAGCAGCCCGGCGGGACAGGGGGCCGCAGATACGCAGTATTTT | CASSPAGQGAADTQYF
. | TRBJ2-1 | TRBV20-1 | . | TGCAGTGCTAGTTGGCCGGCGGTAGGTGAGCAGTTCTTC | CSASWPAVGEQFF
. | TRBJ2-3 | TRBV7-2 | TRBD1 | TGTGCCAGCAGCCGGACAGGGGGCTTTGCTACGCAGTATTTT | CASSRTGGFATQYF
. | TRBJ1-4 | TRBV19 | . | TGTGCCAGTAGTCGAGGGGTGGCTAATGAAAAACTGTTTTTT | CASSRGVANEKLFF
. | TRBJ1-6 | TRBV30 | TRBD1 | TGTGCCTGGAGTGACGGACAGGGAAATTCACCCCTCCACTTT | CAWSDGQGNSPLHF
. | TRBJ1-2 | TRBV11-2 | TRBD1 | TGTGCCAGCAGCCAGGGGGGAGTGAGGGGCTACACCTTC | CASSQGGVRGYTF
. | TRBJ2-1 | TRBV5-1 | . | TGCGCCAGCAGCTTGGGACTAAGCTCCTACAATGAGCAGTTCTTC | CASSLGLSSYNEQFF
. | TRBJ2-2 | TRBV6-5 | TRBD2 | TGTGCCAGCAGTTACTCGGGGGGGAGAGGATTCGGGGAGCTGTTTTTT | CASSYSGGRGFGELFF
. | TRBJ2-7 | TRBV6-6 | TRBD1 | TGTGCCAGCAGTTCCGGGACAGGGGTAAGCGAGCAGTACTTC | CASSSGTGVSEQYF
. | TRBJ1-5 | TRBV6-2/TRBV6-3 | . | TGTGCCAGCAGCTCCGGACAGTTGCATAGCAATCAGCCCCAGCATTTT | CASSSGQLHSNQPQHF
many | TRBJ2-1 | TRBV5-1 | TRBD1 | TGCGCCAGCAGGGTCGGGGACAGCCGTACCTACAATGAGCAGTTCTTC | CASRVGDSRTYNEQFF
. | TRBJ1-1 | TRBV30 | . | TGTGCCTGGAGTGTGAGGTCCGGCGTAGCTTTCTTT | CAWSVRSGVAFF
. | TRBJ1-2 | TRBV30 | TRBD1 | TGTGCCTGGAGTATCGGGACAGGGTATGGCTACACCTTC | CAWSIGTGYGYTF
. | TRBJ1-5 | TRBV2 | . | TGTGCCAGCGGAGGGGAATCCGCCTTTAGCAATCAGCCCCAGCATTTT | CASGGESAFSNQPQHF
. | TRBJ2-4 | TRBV5-1 | TRBD1 | TGCGCCAGCAGTAGGGGGCAGGGGCCCAAAAACATTCAGTACTTC | CASSRGQGPKNIQYF
. | TRBJ2-7 | TRBV19 | TRBD1 | TGTGCCAGCCCGTCCTCAACAGGGGTTTGGCCTTGTTACGAGCAGTACTTC | CASPSSTGVWPCYEQYF